This TCR beta chain comes out of a study of cytomegalovirus exposure and HLA in healthy donors. The study's findings and limits: A later analysis associated 15,000 or so TCR beta sequences with HLA alleles at a 0.05 false discovery rate.

The CDR3 is made up of 14 amino acids. CDR1 and CDR2 from the germline V gene are SSHAT and FNYEAQ (reference sequence). V lost 3 bases, J lost 0 bases, and 7 bases lay in between. With respect to this clone: Its antigen is unknown.

Researchers ran the PCR with 60 Vbeta and 13 Jbeta primers. TCRdb's copy holds only in-frame clones and misses some; the assay was immunoSEQ multiplex PCR. The sample holds about 130,000 clones, more than 70% seen once. This receptor was identified in a woman aged 55-70 years in good health and CMV-seronegative. J is TRBJ2-3 and V is TRBV7-7; tentatively, D is TRBD2 (6 bases). The material sequenced was PBMCs. The CDR3 protein is CASSFSGSTDTQYF. The CDR3 DNA reads TGTGCCAGCAGCTTTAGCGGTAGCACAGATACGCAGTATTTT.